What follows describes a single T cell receptor (beta chain). Its antigen is not identified. Via MiXCR, TCRdb re-called the 5' RACE reads, giving one row per CDR3 protein. The sample shows approximately 890,000 distinct CDR3 sequences, 9% to 15% of them seen only once. This record comes from a study of identical twins. Study results and caveats: Insertions were fewer in abundant cord blood beta clonotypes, whereas memory repertoires showed none of this pattern.

Germline CDR1 reads SGHAT; CDR2 reads FQNNGV. J lost 1 base, V lost 7 bases, and 4 bases had no gene match. The CDR3 loop spans 15 amino acids. A further study also used this sample, focusing on yellow fever vaccine responses in identical twins.

The receptor comes from a woman aged 18-29 years in good health. The sequenced sample consisted of PBMCs. This chain connects TRBV11-2 to TRBJ2-2; 9 bases are shared with TRBD1. The CDR3, as DNA: TGTGCCAGCACCCTGGACAGGGGGAACACCGGGGAGCTGTTTTTT. Translated, it gives CASTLDRGNTGELFF.